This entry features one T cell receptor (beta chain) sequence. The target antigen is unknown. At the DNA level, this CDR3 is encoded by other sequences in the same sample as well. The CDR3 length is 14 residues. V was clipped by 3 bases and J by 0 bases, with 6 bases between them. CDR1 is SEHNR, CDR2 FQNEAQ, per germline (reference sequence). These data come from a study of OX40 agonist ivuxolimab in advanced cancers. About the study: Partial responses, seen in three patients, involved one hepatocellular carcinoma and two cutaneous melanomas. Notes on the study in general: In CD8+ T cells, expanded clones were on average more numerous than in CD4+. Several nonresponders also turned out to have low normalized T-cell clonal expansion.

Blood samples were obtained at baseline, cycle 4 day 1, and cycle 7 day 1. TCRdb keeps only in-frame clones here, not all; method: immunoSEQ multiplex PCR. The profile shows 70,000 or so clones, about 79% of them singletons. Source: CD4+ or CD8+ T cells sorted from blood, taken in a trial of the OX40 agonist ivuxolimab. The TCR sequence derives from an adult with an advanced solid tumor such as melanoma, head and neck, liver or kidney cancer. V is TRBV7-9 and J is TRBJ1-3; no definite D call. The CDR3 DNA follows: TGTGCCAGCAGCTTGGACGGCTCTGGAAACACCATATATTTT. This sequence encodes CASSLDGSGNTIYF.